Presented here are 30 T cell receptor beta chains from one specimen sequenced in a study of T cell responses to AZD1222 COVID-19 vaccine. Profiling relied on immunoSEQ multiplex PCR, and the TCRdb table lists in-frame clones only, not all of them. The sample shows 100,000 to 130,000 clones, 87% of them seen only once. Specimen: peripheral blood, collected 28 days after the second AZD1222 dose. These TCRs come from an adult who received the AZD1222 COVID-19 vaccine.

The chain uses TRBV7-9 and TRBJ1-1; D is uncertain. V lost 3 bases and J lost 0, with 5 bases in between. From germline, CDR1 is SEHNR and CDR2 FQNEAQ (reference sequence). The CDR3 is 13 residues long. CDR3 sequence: CASSLTVNTEAFF. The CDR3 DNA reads TGTGCCAGCAGCTTGACGGTGAACACTGAAGCTTTCTTT.

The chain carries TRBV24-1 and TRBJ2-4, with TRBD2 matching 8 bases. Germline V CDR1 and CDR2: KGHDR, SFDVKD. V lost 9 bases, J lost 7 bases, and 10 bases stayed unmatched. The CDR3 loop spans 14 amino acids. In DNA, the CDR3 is TGTGCCACCTCGGTTAGCGGGGTAGGGAACATTCAGTACTTC. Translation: CATSVSGVGNIQYF.

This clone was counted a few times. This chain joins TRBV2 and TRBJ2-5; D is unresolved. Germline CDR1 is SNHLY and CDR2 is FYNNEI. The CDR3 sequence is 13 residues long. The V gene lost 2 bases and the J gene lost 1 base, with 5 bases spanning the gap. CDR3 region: CASSEPFQETQYF. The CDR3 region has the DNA TGTGCCAGCAGTGAACCGTTCCAAGAGACCCAGTACTTC.

The DNA of the CDR3 is TGCGCCAGCAGCCAAGATTTGGGGCGCCGGTACAATGAGCAGTTCTTC. Protein sequence: CASSQDLGRRYNEQFF. The chain uses TRBV4-1 and TRBJ2-1; D possibly corresponds to TRBD1 (5 bases). CDR3 size: 16 residues. CDR1 and CDR2 from the germline V gene are MGHRA and YSYEKL. The V end was cut by 0 bases, the J end by 4 bases, with 13 bases between.

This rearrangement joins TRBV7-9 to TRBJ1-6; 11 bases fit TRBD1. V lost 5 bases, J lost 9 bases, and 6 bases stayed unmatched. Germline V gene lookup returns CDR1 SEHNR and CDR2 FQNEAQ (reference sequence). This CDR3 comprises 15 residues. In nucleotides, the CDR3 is TGTGCCAGCAGCCGGGGACAGGGGGAGGTTTCACCCCTCCACTTT. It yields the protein CASSRGQGEVSPLHF.

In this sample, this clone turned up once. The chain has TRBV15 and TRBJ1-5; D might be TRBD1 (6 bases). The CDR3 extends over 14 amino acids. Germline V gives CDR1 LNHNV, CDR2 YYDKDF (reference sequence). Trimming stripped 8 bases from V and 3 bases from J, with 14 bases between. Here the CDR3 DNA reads TGTGCCACCGCCGGGACACTAGACAATCAGCCCCAGCATTTT. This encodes CATAGTLDNQPQHF.

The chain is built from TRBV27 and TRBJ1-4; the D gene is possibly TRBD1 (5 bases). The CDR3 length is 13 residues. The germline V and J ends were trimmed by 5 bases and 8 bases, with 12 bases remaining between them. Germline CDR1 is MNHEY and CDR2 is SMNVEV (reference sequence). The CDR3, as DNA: TGTGCCAGCAGTCCCGGTAGGGACGAAAAACTGTTTTTT. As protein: CASSPGRDEKLFF. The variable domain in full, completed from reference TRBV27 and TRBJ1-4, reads EAQVTQNPRYLITVTGKKLTVTCSQNMNHEYMSWYRQDPGLGLRQIYYSMNVEVTDKGDVPEGYKVSRKEKRNFPLILESPSPNQTSLYFCASSPGRDEKLFFGSGTQLSVL.

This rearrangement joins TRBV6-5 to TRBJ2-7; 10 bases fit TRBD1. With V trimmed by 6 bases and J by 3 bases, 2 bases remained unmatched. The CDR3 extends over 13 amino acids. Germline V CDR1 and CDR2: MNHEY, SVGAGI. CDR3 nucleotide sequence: TGTGCCAGCAGAAGGACAGGGGGCTACGAGCAGTACTTC. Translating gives CASRRTGGYEQYF.

CDR3 sequence (DNA): TGTGCCAGCAGCTCCCCCATGACTACGCAGTATTTT. Protein: CASSSPMTTQYF. J is TRBJ2-3 and V is TRBV11-2; D is unclear. In germline, CDR1 is SGHAT, CDR2 FQNNGV. CDR3 length equals 12 residues. V was pared by 4 bases and J by 8 bases, with 10 bases between.

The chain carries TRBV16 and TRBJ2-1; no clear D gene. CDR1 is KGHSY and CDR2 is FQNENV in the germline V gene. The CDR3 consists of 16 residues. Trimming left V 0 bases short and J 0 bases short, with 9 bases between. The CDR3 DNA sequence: TGTGCCAGCAGCCAATCAGGCGCGAGCTCCTACAATGAGCAGTTCTTC. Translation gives CASSQSGASSYNEQFF. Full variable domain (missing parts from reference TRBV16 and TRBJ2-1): GEEVAQTPKHLVRGEGQKAKLYCAPIKGHSYVFWYQQVLKNEFKFLISFQNENVFDETGMPKERFSAKCLPNSPCSLEIQATKLEDSAVYFCASSQSGASSYNEQFFGPGTRLTVL.

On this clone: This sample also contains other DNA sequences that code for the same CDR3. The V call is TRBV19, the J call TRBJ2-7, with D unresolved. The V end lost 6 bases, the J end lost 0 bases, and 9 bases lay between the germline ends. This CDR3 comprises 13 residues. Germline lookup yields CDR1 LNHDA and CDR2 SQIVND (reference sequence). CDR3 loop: CASSPGPSYEQYF. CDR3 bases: TGTGCCAGTAGCCCGGGCCCCTCCTACGAGCAGTACTTC.

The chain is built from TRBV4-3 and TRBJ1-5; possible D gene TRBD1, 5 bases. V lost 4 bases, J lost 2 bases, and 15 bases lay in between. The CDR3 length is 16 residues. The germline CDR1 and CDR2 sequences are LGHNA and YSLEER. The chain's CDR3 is CASSPSSVGGNQPQHF. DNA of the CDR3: TGCGCCAGCAGCCCGAGCTCCGTAGGGGGCAATCAGCCCCAGCATTTT.

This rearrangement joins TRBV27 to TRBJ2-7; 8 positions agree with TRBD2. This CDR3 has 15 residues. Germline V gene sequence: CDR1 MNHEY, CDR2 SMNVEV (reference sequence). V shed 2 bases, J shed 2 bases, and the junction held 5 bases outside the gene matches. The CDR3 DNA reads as TGTGCCAGCAGTTTAAGTAGCGGGGATACCTACGAGCAGTACTTC. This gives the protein CASSLSSGDTYEQYF.

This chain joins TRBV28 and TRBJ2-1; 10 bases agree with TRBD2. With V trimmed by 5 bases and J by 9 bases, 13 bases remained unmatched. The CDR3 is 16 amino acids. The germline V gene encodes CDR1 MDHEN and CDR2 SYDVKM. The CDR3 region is CASSDLAGVPAGEQFF. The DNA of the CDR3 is TGTGCCAGCAGTGATCTAGCGGGGGTGCCTGCTGGTGAGCAGTTCTTC.

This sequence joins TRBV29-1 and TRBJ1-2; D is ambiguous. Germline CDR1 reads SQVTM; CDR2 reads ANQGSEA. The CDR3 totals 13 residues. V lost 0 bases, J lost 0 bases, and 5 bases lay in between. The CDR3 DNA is TGCAGCGTTGAAGACAGTTCTAACTATGGCTACACCTTC. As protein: CSVEDSSNYGYTF.

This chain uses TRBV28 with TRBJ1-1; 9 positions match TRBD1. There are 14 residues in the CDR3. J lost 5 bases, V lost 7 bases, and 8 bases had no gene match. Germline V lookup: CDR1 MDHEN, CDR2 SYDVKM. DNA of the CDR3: TGTGCCAGCACCTTGGGACAGGGTTGGACTGAAGCTTTCTTT. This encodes CASTLGQGWTEAFF.

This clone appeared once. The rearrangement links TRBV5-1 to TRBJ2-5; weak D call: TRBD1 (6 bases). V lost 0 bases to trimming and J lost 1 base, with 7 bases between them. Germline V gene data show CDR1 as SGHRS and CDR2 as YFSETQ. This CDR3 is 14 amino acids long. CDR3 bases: TGCGCCAGCAGCTTGGACAGGGTCCAAGAGACCCAGTACTTC. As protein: CASSLDRVQETQYF.

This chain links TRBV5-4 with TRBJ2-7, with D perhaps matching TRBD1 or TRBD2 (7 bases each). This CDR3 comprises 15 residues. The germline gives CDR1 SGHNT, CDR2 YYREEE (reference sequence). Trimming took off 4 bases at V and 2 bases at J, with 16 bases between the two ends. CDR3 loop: CASSTQGDYAYEQYF. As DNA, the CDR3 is TGTGCCAGCAGCACCCAGGGGGACTACGCCTACGAGCAGTACTTC.

The CDR3 DNA reads TGTGCCAGCAGAAAGACGACAGGGTCTTCCTACGAGCAGTACTTC. It codes for CASRKTTGSSYEQYF. The chain joins TRBV27 to TRBJ2-7; 7 bases match TRBD1. This CDR3 spans 15 amino acids. Germline CDR1 is MNHEY and CDR2 is SMNVEV (reference sequence). Losses at the gene ends were 6 bases for V and 1 base for J; bases not matched to a gene: 9.

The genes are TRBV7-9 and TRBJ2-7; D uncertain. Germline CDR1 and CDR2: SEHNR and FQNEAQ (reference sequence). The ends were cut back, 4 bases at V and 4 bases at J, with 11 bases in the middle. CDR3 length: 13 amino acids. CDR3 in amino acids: CASSYGPFYEQYF. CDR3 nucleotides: TGTGCCAGCAGCTACGGGCCGTTTTACGAGCAGTACTTC.

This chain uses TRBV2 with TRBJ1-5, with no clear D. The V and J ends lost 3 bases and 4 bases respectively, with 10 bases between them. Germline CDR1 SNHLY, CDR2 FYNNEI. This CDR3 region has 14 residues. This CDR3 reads CASSEYTANQPQHF. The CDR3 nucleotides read TGTGCCAGCAGTGAGTATACAGCAAATCAGCCCCAGCATTTT.

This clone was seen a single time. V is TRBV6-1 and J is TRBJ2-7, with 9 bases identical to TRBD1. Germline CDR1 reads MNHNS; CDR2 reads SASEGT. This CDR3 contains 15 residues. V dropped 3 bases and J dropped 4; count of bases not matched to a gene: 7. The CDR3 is CASSEPGQGIYEQYF. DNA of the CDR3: TGTGCCAGCAGTGAGCCGGGACAGGGAATATACGAGCAGTACTTC.

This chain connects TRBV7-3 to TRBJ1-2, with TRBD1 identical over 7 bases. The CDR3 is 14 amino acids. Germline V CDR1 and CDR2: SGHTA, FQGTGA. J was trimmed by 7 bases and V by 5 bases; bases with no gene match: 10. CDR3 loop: CASSLGGTVRGYTF. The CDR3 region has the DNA TGTGCCAGCAGCCTAGGAGGGACAGTCCGTGGCTACACCTTC.

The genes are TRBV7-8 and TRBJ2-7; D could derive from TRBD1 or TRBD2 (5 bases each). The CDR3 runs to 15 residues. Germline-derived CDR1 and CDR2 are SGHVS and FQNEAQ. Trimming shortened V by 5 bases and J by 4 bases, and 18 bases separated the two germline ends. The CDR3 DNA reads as TGTGCCAGCAGCCACTCGCCCGGGGCTGGGTACGAGCAGTACTTC. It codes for CASSHSPGAGYEQYF.

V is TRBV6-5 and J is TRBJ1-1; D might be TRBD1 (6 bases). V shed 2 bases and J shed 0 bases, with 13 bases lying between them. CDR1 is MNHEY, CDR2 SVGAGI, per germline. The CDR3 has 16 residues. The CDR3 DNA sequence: TGTGCCAGCAGTTACGGACGGGGGGCATTGAACACTGAAGCTTTCTTT. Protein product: CASSYGRGALNTEAFF.

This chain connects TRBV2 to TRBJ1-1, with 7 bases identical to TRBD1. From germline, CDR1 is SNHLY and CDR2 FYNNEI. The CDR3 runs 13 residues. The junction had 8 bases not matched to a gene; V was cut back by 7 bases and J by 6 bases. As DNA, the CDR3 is TGTGCCAGCACCCGAGGGGGCATCGCTGAAGCTTTCTTT. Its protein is CASTRGGIAEAFF.

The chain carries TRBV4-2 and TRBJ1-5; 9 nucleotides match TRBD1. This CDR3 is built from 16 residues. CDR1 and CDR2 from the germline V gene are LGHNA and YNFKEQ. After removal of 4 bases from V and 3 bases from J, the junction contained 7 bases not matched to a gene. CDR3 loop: CASSRQTGGDNQPQHF. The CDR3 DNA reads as TGTGCCAGCAGCCGCCAGACAGGGGGAGACAATCAGCCCCAGCATTTT.

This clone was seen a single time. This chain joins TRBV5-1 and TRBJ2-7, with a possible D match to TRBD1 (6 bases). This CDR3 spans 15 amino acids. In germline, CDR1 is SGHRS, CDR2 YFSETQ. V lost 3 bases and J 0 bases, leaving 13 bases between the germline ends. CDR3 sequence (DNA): TGCGCCAGCAGCTCGGGACAAGACAGCTCCTACGAGCAGTACTTC. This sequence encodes CASSSGQDSSYEQYF.

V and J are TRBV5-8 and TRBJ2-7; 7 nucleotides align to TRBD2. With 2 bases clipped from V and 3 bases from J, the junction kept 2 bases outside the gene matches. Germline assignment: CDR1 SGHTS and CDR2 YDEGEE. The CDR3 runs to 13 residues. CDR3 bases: TGTGCCAGCAGCTTTGGGGGGGTCTACGAGCAGTACTTC. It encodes CASSFGGVYEQYF. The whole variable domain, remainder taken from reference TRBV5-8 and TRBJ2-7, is EAGVTQSPTHLIKTRGQQATLRCSPISGHTSVYWYQQALGLGLQFLLWYDEGEERNRGNFPPRFSGRQFPNYSSELNVNALELEDSALYLCASSFGGVYEQYFGPGTRLTVT.

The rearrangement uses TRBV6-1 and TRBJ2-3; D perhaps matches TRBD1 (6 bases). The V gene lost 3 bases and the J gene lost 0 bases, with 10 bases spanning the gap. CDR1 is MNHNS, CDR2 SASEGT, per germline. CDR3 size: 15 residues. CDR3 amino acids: CASSDVQGSTDTQYF. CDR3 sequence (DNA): TGTGCCAGCAGTGATGTACAGGGTAGCACAGATACGCAGTATTTT.